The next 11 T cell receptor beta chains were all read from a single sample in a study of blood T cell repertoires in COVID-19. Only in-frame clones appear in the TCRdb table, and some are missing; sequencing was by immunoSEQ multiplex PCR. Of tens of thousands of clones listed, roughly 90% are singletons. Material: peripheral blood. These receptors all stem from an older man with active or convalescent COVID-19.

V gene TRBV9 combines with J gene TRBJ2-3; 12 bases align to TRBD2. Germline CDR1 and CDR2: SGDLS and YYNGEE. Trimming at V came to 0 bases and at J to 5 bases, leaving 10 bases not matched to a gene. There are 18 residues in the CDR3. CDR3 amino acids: CASSVGPLAGGPGDTQYF. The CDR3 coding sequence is TGTGCCAGCAGCGTAGGCCCCCTAGCGGGAGGGCCGGGAGATACGCAGTATTTT.

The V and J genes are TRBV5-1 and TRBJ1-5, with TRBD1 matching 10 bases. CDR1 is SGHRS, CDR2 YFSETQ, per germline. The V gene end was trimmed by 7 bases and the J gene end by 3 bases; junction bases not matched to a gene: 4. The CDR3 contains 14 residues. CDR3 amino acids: CASGTGDINQPQHF. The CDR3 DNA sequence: TGCGCCAGCGGGACAGGGGACATCAATCAGCCCCAGCATTTT.

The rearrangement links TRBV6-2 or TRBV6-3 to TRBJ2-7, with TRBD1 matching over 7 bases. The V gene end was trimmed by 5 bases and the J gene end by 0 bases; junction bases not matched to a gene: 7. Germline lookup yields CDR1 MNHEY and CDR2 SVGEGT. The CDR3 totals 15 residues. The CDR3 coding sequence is TGTGCCAGCAGTCCCTACAGGGGAGTCTCCTACGAGCAGTACTTC. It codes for CASSPYRGVSYEQYF.

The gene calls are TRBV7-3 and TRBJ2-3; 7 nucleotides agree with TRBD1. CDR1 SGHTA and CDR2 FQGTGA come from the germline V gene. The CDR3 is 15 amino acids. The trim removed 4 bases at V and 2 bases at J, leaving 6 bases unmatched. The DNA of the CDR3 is TGTGCCAGCAGCTCTAGACAGGGAACCACAGATACGCAGTATTTT. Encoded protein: CASSSRQGTTDTQYF. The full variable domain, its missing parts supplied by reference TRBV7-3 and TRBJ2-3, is GAGVSQTPSNKVTEKGKYVELRCDPISGHTALYWYRQSLGQGPEFLIYFQGTGAADDSGLPNDRFFAVRPEGSVSTLKIQRTERGDSAVYLCASSSRQGTTDTQYFGPGTRLTVL.

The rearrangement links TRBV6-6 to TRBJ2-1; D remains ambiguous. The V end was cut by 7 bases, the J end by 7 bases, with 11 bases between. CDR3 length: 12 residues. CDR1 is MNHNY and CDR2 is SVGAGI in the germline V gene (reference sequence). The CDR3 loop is CASTINGNEQFF. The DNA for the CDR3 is TGTGCCAGCACCATAAACGGGAATGAGCAGTTCTTC.

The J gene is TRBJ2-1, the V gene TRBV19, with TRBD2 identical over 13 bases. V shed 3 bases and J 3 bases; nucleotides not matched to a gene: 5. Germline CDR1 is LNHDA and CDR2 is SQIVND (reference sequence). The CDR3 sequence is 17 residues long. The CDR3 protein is CASSMRTSGSNYNEQFF. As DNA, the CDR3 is TGTGCCAGTAGTATGAGGACTAGCGGGAGTAACTACAATGAGCAGTTCTTC.

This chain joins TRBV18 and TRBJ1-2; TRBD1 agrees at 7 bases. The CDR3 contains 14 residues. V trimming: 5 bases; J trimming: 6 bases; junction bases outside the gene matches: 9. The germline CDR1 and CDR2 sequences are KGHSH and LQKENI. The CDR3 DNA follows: TGTGCCAGCTCAATCTCGGGAGGGGGCGATGGCTACACCTTC. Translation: CASSISGGGDGYTF.

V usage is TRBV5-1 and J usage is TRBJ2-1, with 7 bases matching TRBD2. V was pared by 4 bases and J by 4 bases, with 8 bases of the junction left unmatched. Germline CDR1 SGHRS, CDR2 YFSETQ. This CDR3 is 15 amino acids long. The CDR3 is CASSESGNSYNEQFF. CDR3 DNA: TGCGCCAGCAGCGAGAGCGGGAACTCATACAATGAGCAGTTCTTC.

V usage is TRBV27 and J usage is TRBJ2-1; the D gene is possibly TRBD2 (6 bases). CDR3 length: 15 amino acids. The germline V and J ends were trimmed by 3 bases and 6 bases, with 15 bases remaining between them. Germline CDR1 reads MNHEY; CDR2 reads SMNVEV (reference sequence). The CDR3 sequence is CASSFGAGNLNEQFF. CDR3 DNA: TGTGCCAGCAGTTTTGGGGCGGGGAACCTCAATGAGCAGTTCTTC.

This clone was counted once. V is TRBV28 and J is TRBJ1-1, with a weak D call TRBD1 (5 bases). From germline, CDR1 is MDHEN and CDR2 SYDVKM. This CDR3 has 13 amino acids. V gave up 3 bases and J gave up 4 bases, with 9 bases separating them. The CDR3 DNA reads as TGTGCCAGCAGTTTGGGGGAGGGCACTGAAGCTTTCTTT. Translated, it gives CASSLGEGTEAFF.

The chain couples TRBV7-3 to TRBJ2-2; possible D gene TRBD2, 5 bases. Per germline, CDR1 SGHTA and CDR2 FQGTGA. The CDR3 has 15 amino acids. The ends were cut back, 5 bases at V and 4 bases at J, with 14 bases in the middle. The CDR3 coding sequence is TGTGCCAGCAGCATTGACGGGATGAGCACCGGGGAGCTGTTTTTT. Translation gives CASSIDGMSTGELFF.